The clone carrying this T cell receptor beta chain qualifies as medium-sized. The antigen is undetermined. This record comes from a study of breast tumors, draining lymph nodes, adjacent tissues. Regarding the study as a whole: Tumors had less TCR diversity than lymph nodes, more than nontumor tissue. Compared with basal-like, luminal-like tumors shared significantly more repertoire with nontumor tissue. Most tumor T cells seemingly derive from lymph node, then expand in tumor. That most tumor T cells come from lymph nodes remained unproven.

This CDR3 contains 13 residues. V was pared by 1 base and J by 6 bases, with 9 bases between. MiXCR, applied by TCRdb to the multiplex PCR reads, yields one record per CDR3 protein. The table lists approximately 15,000 distinct CDR3 sequences, over 55% of them singletons. The rearrangement uses TRBV12-3 or TRBV12-4 and TRBJ1-2, with D hard to call. The sequencing input was tumor-adjacent breast tissue. This TCR was sampled from a female donor with breast cancer. Some clones in this sample may be carry-over from other donors' samples. Written as DNA, the CDR3 is TGTGCCAGCAGTTTAGTGGTAGGGCATGGCTACACCTTC. Protein: CASSLVVGHGYTF.